The next 4 T cell receptor beta chains were all read from a single sample in a study of blood T cell repertoires in COVID-19. Profiling relied on immunoSEQ multiplex PCR, and the TCRdb table lists in-frame clones only, not all of them. Altogether about 210,000 clones are present, about 76% being singletons, with the ten largest covering about 9.8%. Sequencing was performed on PBMCs or T cells enriched from blood (not recorded which). The receptors were sampled from a woman in her forties or fifties with acute COVID-19.

Comment on this clone: At one boundary the junction diverges from the germline segment, which might be a read error. This chain joins TRBV4-1 and TRBJ2-2; 8 bases fit TRBD2. CDR1 and CDR2 (germline): MGHRA, YSYEKL. This CDR3 has 13 residues. In nucleotides, the CDR3 is TGCGCCAGCAGCCATTCTGGGACTAGGTCCCCCCTTTTT. Protein: CASSHSGTRSPLF.

The chain uses TRBV19 and TRBJ2-3; perhaps TRBD1 as D (5 bases). CDR1 is LNHDA and CDR2 is SQIVND in the germline V gene (reference sequence). This CDR3 contains 15 residues. Trimming stripped 1 base from V and 4 bases from J, with 12 bases between. The CDR3 region is CASSIGEGAADTQYF. DNA of the CDR3: TGTGCCAGTAGTATAGGTGAAGGGGCAGCAGATACGCAGTATTTT.

This chain links TRBV27 with TRBJ2-7, with 8 bases identical to TRBD2. The CDR3 is 15 amino acids. The V segment lost 8 bases and the J segment 2 bases; nucleotides outside the gene matches: 11. Germline CDR1 is MNHEY and CDR2 is SMNVEV (reference sequence). CDR3 amino acids: CASFSSTSGTYEQYF. DNA of the CDR3: TGTGCCAGCTTTTCAAGCACTAGCGGAACCTACGAGCAGTACTTC.

V and J are TRBV5-1 and TRBJ1-2, with D unclear. Germline loops: CDR1 SGHRS, CDR2 YFSETQ. Trimming took 0 bases from V and 2 from J, leaving 11 bases between them. CDR3 size: 15 residues. CDR3 DNA: TGCGCCAGCAGCTTGGGAGGGCTCTCCAACTATGGCTACACCTTC. Translating it yields CASSLGGLSNYGYTF. The variable domain in full, completed from reference TRBV5-1 and TRBJ1-2, reads KAGVTQTPRYLIKTRGQQVTLSCSPISGHRSVSWYQQTPGQGLQFLFEYFSETQRNKGNFPGRFSGRQFSNSRSEMNVSTLELGDSALYLCASSLGGLSNYGYTFGSGTRLTVV.